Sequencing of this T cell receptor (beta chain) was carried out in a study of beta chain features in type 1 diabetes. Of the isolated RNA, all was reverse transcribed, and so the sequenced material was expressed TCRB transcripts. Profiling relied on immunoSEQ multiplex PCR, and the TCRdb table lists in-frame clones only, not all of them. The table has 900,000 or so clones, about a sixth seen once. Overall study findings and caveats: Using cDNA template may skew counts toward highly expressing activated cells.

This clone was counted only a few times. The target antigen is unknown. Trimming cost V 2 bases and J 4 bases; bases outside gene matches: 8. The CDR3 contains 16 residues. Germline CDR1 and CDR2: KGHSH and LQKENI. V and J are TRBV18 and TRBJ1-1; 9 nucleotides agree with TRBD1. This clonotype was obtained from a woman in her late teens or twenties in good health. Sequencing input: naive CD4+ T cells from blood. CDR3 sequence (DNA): TGTGCCAGCTCACCATTTTACAGGGGGCAGGTCACTGAAGCTTTCTTT. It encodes CASSPFYRGQVTEAFF.